This passage covers 4 T cell receptor beta chains from one sample sequenced in a study of STAT5B mutations in CD4+ large granular lymphocyte leukemia. Profiled with immunoSEQ multiplex PCR; TCRdb holds only in-frame clones, not every one. Of about 31,000 clones in the sample, roughly 91% were seen once. Material: CD4+ T cells from blood buffy coats. The receptor source for this set is a human donor in good health.

The chain combines TRBV12-5 with TRBJ2-3, with D maybe TRBD1 (6 bases). Between the trimmed V and J ends, which lost 6 bases and 12 bases, there was a span of 22 bases. Germline-derived CDR1 and CDR2 are LGHNT and FRNRAP. The CDR3 runs to 14 residues. The CDR3 sequence is CASGPATGTLLQYF. In DNA form, the CDR3 reads TGTGCTAGTGGCCCAGCAACCGGGACATTGTTACAGTATTTT.

This clone was recorded a few times. This chain joins TRBV4-2 and TRBJ2-3; the D is unclear. This CDR3 is 15 amino acids long. V lost 0 bases to trimming and J lost 1 base, with 8 bases between them. Germline CDR1 and CDR2: LGHNA and YNFKEQ. In DNA form, the CDR3 reads TGTGCCAGCAGCCAAGATGGGCGTCGCACAGATACGCAGTATTTT. This encodes CASSQDGRRTDTQYF.

The chain employs TRBV7-2 and TRBJ1-1, with 7 bases aligning to TRBD1. CDR3 size: 15 residues. Germline assignment: CDR1 SGHTA and CDR2 FQGNSA. The J segment lost 11 bases and the V segment lost 2 bases, leaving 14 bases of the junction unmatched. This CDR3 reads CASSLRIDGQAMAFF. The CDR3 bases are TGTGCCAGCAGCTTAAGGATTGATGGACAGGCCATGGCTTTCTTT.

CDR3 sequence (DNA): TGTGCCAGCAGCCCAGGGTCGAGGCCGACCGGGGAGCTGTTTTTT. Amino acid sequence: CASSPGSRPTGELFF. The chain employs TRBV11-2 and TRBJ2-2; D might be TRBD1 (5 bases). Germline V lookup: CDR1 SGHAT, CDR2 FQNNGV. V was clipped by 5 bases and J by 5 bases, with 15 bases between them. The CDR3 loop spans 15 amino acids.